These 30 T cell receptor beta chains were all obtained from the same sample, sequenced in a study of shared clonotypes between healthy human individuals. CD45RO negativity and positive selection for CCR7 defined naive CD8 cells, a population that excluded terminally differentiated effector memory CD45RA+ cells. The data were produced by immunoSEQ multiplex PCR, yet TCRdb's version contains in-frame clones alone and is incomplete. The table shows around 1.9 million clones, with 85% to 95% occurring only once. The sample was naive CD8+ T cells from PBMCs. These receptors all stem from a man aged 18 to 30 in good health. Some clones in this sample may be carry-over from other donors' samples.

The V gene is TRBV5-6, the J gene TRBJ2-7, with 7 bases that match TRBD1. Germline trimming cut 5 bases from V and 2 bases from J; bases unmatched to any gene: 10. Germline loops: CDR1 SGHDT, CDR2 YYEEEE. The CDR3 has 15 amino acids. In nucleotides, the CDR3 is TGTGCCAGCAGATTTGGGACAGATATGCCCTACGAGCAGTACTTC. Its translation is CASRFGTDMPYEQYF.

The genes are TRBV4-3 and TRBJ2-3; 14 nucleotides line up with TRBD2. The V gene end was trimmed by 0 bases and the J gene end by 4 bases; junction bases not matched to a gene: 9. Germline V gene sequence: CDR1 LGHNA, CDR2 YSLEER. The CDR3 runs 19 residues. DNA of the CDR3: TGCGCCAGCAGCCAAGAGGGCGGGACTAGCGGGAGTAAGCCAGATACGCAGTATTTT. The encoded protein is CASSQEGGTSGSKPDTQYF.

This clone showed up just a few times. V usage is TRBV9 and J usage is TRBJ1-1; TRBD1 agrees at 7 bases. The CDR3 totals 14 residues. Per germline, CDR1 SGDLS and CDR2 YYNGEE. Trimming cost V 0 bases and J 4 bases; bases outside gene matches: 3. This chain's CDR3 is CASSVGGQLTEAFF. In DNA, the CDR3 is TGTGCCAGCAGCGTAGGGGGACAGCTCACTGAAGCTTTCTTT.

CDR3 coding DNA: TGTGCCAGCAGTTACTCCGAGGGAGACCTGGAAGCTTTCTTT. This translates into CASSYSEGDLEAFF. This sequence joins TRBV6-5 and TRBJ1-1; D gene ambiguous. CDR3 length: 14 residues. In germline, CDR1 is MNHEY, CDR2 SVGAGI. V was cut by 0 bases and J by 8 bases, with 13 bases left in between.

This rearrangement joins TRBV28 to TRBJ2-3; no definite D call. Germline V CDR1 and CDR2: MDHEN, SYDVKM. The CDR3 runs to 12 residues. V shed 7 bases and J shed 6 bases, with 11 bases lying between them. The CDR3 loop is CASMFRPDTQYF. For the CDR3, the DNA is TGTGCCAGCATGTTTCGCCCGGATACGCAGTATTTT.

The table lists this clone with a few counts. The V and J genes are TRBV9 and TRBJ1-1; D is possibly TRBD1 (6 bases). V was shortened by 3 bases and J by 4 bases, with 10 bases between the two germline ends. Germline loops: CDR1 SGDLS, CDR2 YYNGEE. The CDR3 totals 13 residues. The chain's CDR3 is CASSDRESTEAFF. As DNA, the CDR3 is TGTGCCAGCAGCGACAGGGAAAGCACTGAAGCTTTCTTT.

This CDR3 is CASSLRGSADRRGNIQYF. The CDR3 nucleotides are TGTGCCAGCAGCTTAAGAGGCTCGGCAGATCGAAGGGGAAACATTCAGTACTTC. V usage is TRBV7-3 and J usage is TRBJ2-4, with a possible D match to TRBD1 (5 bases). This CDR3 is 18 amino acids long. Germline-derived CDR1 and CDR2 are SGHTA and FQGTGA. Deletions cut 1 base from V and 6 bases from J, with 22 bases between.

This clone was detected once. This chain connects TRBV16 to TRBJ1-5; TRBD1 is a possible D gene (5 bases). The V end lost 0 bases, the J end lost 2 bases, and 8 bases lay between the germline ends. Germline CDR1 KGHSY, CDR2 FQNENV. The CDR3 length is 15 residues. The CDR3: CASSQSLGGNQPQHF. For the CDR3, the DNA is TGTGCCAGCAGCCAATCGCTGGGGGGCAATCAGCCCCAGCATTTT.

J is TRBJ1-2 and V is TRBV5-1; TRBD1 might be the D (5 bases). CDR3 length: 15 amino acids. Germline V CDR1 and CDR2: SGHRS, YFSETQ. Trimming took 1 base from V and 3 from J, leaving 13 bases between them. The CDR3 DNA is TGCGCCAGCAGCTTGACCGGGACTGCCGACTATGGCTACACCTTC. Translating it yields CASSLTGTADYGYTF.

This clone is a singleton in its sample. The chain has TRBV25-1 and TRBJ1-1; D is unresolved. There are 15 residues in the CDR3. The germline V gene encodes CDR1 MGHDK and CDR2 SYGVNS. V lost 6 bases, J lost 3 bases, and 17 bases lay in between. The CDR3 sequence is CASSQEGSKYTEAFF. The CDR3 nucleotides read TGTGCCAGCAGCCAAGAAGGGTCTAAGTACACTGAAGCTTTCTTT.

Notes on this clone: Additional DNA sequences in this sample encode the identical CDR3. For the CDR3, the DNA is TGTGCCAGCAGCGGGGGACAGGGAGGGACTGAAGCTTTCTTT. Its translation is CASSGGQGGTEAFF. The rearrangement joins TRBV9 to TRBJ1-1, with 9 bases identical to TRBD1. V lost 3 bases and J lost 5; bases outside the gene matches: 5. CDR1 is SGDLS and CDR2 is YYNGEE in the germline V gene. This CDR3 contains 14 residues.

The V and J genes are TRBV6-5 and TRBJ2-7, with a weak D call TRBD1 (6 bases). Trimming left V 4 bases short and J 3 bases short, with 13 bases between. This CDR3 contains 14 residues. In germline, CDR1 is MNHEY, CDR2 SVGAGI. In DNA form, the CDR3 reads TGTGCCAGCAGTTTATCAGGGGCCGGCTACGAGCAGTACTTC. Encoded protein: CASSLSGAGYEQYF.

This clone was counted once. This sequence joins TRBV7-8 and TRBJ2-7, with 12 bases that match TRBD2. Unmatched junction bases numbered 9, after V lost 2 bases and J lost 7 bases. This CDR3 has 16 amino acids. Looked up from germline, CDR1 is SGHVS and CDR2 is FQNEAQ. The CDR3: CASSLWSSGRAGEQYF. CDR3 in DNA: TGTGCCAGCAGCTTATGGTCTAGCGGGAGGGCCGGAGAGCAGTACTTC.

V is TRBV18 and J is TRBJ1-3; TRBD1 is a possible D gene (5 bases). The length of the CDR3 is 15 residues. Looked up from germline, CDR1 is KGHSH and CDR2 is LQKENI. The V end was cut by 3 bases, the J end by 0 bases, with 9 bases between. The CDR3 sequence is CASSPPGSSGNTIYF. The CDR3 DNA is TGTGCCAGCTCACCGCCAGGGAGCTCTGGAAACACCATATATTTT.

The genes are TRBV7-8 and TRBJ1-1; 7 positions agree with TRBD1. The germline V gene has CDR1 SGHVS and CDR2 FQNEAQ. The CDR3 covers 18 residues. V shed 5 bases and J 1 base; nucleotides not matched to a gene: 16. CDR3 bases: TGTGCCAGCAGCCTACTAGTCGTAGGGGGCTTAGGGAACACTGAAGCTTTCTTT. This codes for CASSLLVVGGLGNTEAFF.

This rearrangement joins TRBV30 to TRBJ1-1; D gene ambiguous. Germline V gene lookup returns CDR1 GTSNPN and CDR2 SVGIG (reference sequence). This CDR3 contains 13 residues. Trimming removed 4 bases from V and 6 bases from J, with 15 bases in between. This CDR3 is CAWTLFRSAEAFF. In nucleotides, the CDR3 is TGTGCCTGGACATTGTTTCGAAGTGCTGAAGCTTTCTTT.

This chain uses TRBV29-1 with TRBJ1-2, with D possibly matching TRBD1 (6 bases). The CDR3 covers 15 residues. V was trimmed by 6 bases and J by 3 bases, leaving 20 bases between them. Germline V gives CDR1 SQVTM, CDR2 ANQGSEA. The CDR3 is CSVPGYKGGYYGYTF. The CDR3 DNA follows: TGCAGCGTCCCGGGGTATAAGGGGGGCTACTATGGCTACACCTTC.

V and J are TRBV5-4 and TRBJ2-3; 12 bases are a match to TRBD2. The V gene's germline CDR1 is SGHNT and CDR2 YYREEE (reference sequence). The V and J ends lost 4 bases and 7 bases, in that order; junction bases with no gene match: 13. The CDR3 sequence is 17 residues long. CDR3 sequence (DNA): TGTGCCAGCAGCGGCCCCCTAGCGGGAGGGCCTCTAAATACGCAGTATTTT. Its translation is CASSGPLAGGPLNTQYF. The full variable domain, completed using reference TRBV5-4 and TRBJ2-3, is ETGVTQSPTHLIKTRGQQVTLRCSSQSGHNTVSWYQQALGQGPQFIFQYYREEENGRGNFPPRFSGLQFPNYSSELNVNALELDDSALYLCASSGPLAGGPLNTQYFGPGTRLTVL.

V and J are TRBV19 and TRBJ1-5; weak D call: TRBD1 (6 bases). The V gene's germline CDR1 is LNHDA and CDR2 SQIVND (reference sequence). The CDR3 is 13 amino acids. The V end was cut by 11 bases, the J end by 5 bases, with 16 bases between. CDR3 DNA sequence: TGTGCCGCCAACTCAGGGGATTATCAGCCCCAGCATTTT. Encoded protein: CAANSGDYQPQHF. Supplemented by reference TRBV19 and TRBJ1-5, the full variable domain reads DGGITQSPKYLFRKEGQNVTLSCEQNLNHDAMYWYRQDPGQGLRLIYYSQIVNDFQKGDIAEGYSVSREKKESFPLTVTSAQKNPTAFYLCAANSGDYQPQHFGDGTRLSIL.

A note on this clone: Other nucleotide sequences in the sample specify the same CDR3. V is TRBV7-3 and J is TRBJ2-2, with D hard to call. In germline, CDR1 is SGHTA, CDR2 FQGTGA. The CDR3 runs to 14 residues. Between the trimmed V and J ends, which lost 2 bases and 1 base, there was a span of 5 bases. The CDR3 nucleotides are TGTGCCAGCAGCTTAGGGGAGAACACCGGGGAGCTGTTTTTT. Translating gives CASSLGENTGELFF.

Only one count was recorded for this clone. The same CDR3 can be traced to other DNA sequences in this sample. The chain combines TRBV19 with TRBJ2-7; D remains unclear. V lost 3 bases to trimming and J lost 3 bases, with 6 bases between them. The CDR3 extends over 12 amino acids. Per germline, CDR1 LNHDA and CDR2 SQIVND (reference sequence). The CDR3 here is CASSIWGYEQYF. The CDR3 coding sequence is TGTGCCAGTAGTATCTGGGGCTACGAGCAGTACTTC. The whole variable domain, filled in from reference TRBV19 and TRBJ2-7, reads DGGITQSPKYLFRKEGQNVTLSCEQNLNHDAMYWYRQDPGQGLRLIYYSQIVNDFQKGDIAEGYSVSREKKESFPLTVTSAQKNPTAFYLCASSIWGYEQYFGPGTRLTVT.

The gene calls are TRBV27 and TRBJ2-5; D is perhaps TRBD1 (5 bases). Germline V gives CDR1 MNHEY, CDR2 SMNVEV (reference sequence). V lost 8 bases to trimming and J lost 2 bases, with 15 bases between them. The CDR3 totals 14 residues. The CDR3 loop reads CASQSLDTQETQYF. CDR3 DNA sequence: TGTGCCAGCCAGTCCCTGGACACACAAGAGACCCAGTACTTC.

The gene calls are TRBV5-6 and TRBJ2-1; tentative D call: TRBD1 (5 bases). CDR3 length equals 15 residues. The V end lost 9 bases, the J end lost 9 bases, and 25 bases lay between the germline ends. Germline CDR1 reads SGHDT; CDR2 reads YYEEEE. This CDR3 is CATSLTTARYREQFF. The CDR3 region has the DNA TGTGCCACTTCCCTGACGACAGCTCGATACCGTGAGCAGTTCTTC.

This chain links TRBV4-3 with TRBJ2-3, with 7 positions matching TRBD2. Germline lookup yields CDR1 LGHNA and CDR2 YSLEER. This CDR3 spans 16 amino acids. V lost 0 bases to trimming and J lost 1 base; unmatched junction nucleotides: 4. The CDR3 sequence is CASSQDHLAGTDTQYF. CDR3 in DNA: TGCGCCAGCAGCCAAGATCACCTAGCGGGCACAGATACGCAGTATTTT.

The chain recombines TRBV7-9 with TRBJ1-2; D is ambiguous. This CDR3 comprises 12 residues. Germline V lookup: CDR1 SEHNR, CDR2 FQNEAQ (reference sequence). Trimming left V 10 bases short and J 7 bases short, with 16 bases between. This chain's CDR3 is CATSYFAGGYTF. The CDR3 DNA reads TGTGCCACCTCGTATTTTGCGGGTGGCTACACCTTC.

This chain links TRBV29-1 with TRBJ2-7; D might be TRBD2 (5 bases). Trimming stripped 6 bases from V and 6 bases from J, with 12 bases between. CDR1 and CDR2 from the germline V gene are SQVTM and ANQGSEA. CDR3 length equals 11 residues. DNA for the CDR3: TGCAGCGTCGGTAGCGTCGGCGAGCAGTACTTC. Protein sequence: CSVGSVGEQYF.

This clone was seen a single time. The chain carries TRBV4-2 and TRBJ2-1; 7 bases agree with TRBD2. Germline CDR1 and CDR2: LGHNA and YNFKEQ. V trimming: 4 bases; J trimming: 4 bases; junction bases outside the gene matches: 13. The CDR3 spans 17 residues. The CDR3 region is CASSPHPPSGEYNEQFF. CDR3 DNA: TGTGCCAGCAGCCCCCATCCCCCCAGCGGGGAATACAATGAGCAGTTCTTC.

V usage is TRBV28 and J usage is TRBJ2-1; no clear D gene. Trimming removed 2 bases from V and 1 base from J, with 6 bases in between. Germline CDR1 MDHEN, CDR2 SYDVKM. The CDR3 has 14 residues. Here the CDR3 reads CASSLSLSYNEQFF. Here the CDR3 DNA reads TGTGCCAGCAGTTTAAGTTTATCCTACAATGAGCAGTTCTTC.

This chain connects TRBV4-3 to TRBJ2-2; the match to TRBD2 covers 7 bases. Germline trimming cut 4 bases from V and 4 bases from J; bases unmatched to any gene: 6. The CDR3 is made up of 15 amino acids. From germline, CDR1 is LGHNA and CDR2 YSLEER. The CDR3 here is CASSPQRDITGELFF. The CDR3 DNA reads TGCGCCAGCAGCCCGCAGCGGGATATCACCGGGGAGCTGTTTTTT.

The chain employs TRBV7-9 and TRBJ2-7, with D perhaps matching TRBD2 (5 bases). V lost 5 bases and J lost 0, with 14 bases in between. The germline V gene encodes CDR1 SEHNR and CDR2 FQNEAQ (reference sequence). The CDR3 contains 15 residues. CDR3 amino acids: CASSVGGGSSYEQYF. The CDR3 DNA sequence: TGTGCCAGCAGCGTAGGAGGTGGGAGCTCCTACGAGCAGTACTTC.